A selection of T cell receptor beta chains follows, all from one sample in a study of yellow fever vaccine responses in identical twins. TCRdb re-analysed the RT-PCR reads in MiXCR, keeping a single row per CDR3 protein. The sample consists of about 13,000 distinct CDR3 sequences, 84% of them appearing once. Sequenced material: T cells from blood (PBMCs), unsorted or a sorted subset (not recorded which), taken before or after yellow fever vaccination (not recorded which). The receptors were gathered from a woman aged 18-35 years who received the yellow fever vaccine. Both conserved end residues are part of each CDR3. Fields, in order: V gene, clone size, J gene, CDR3 protein. Clone size is stated in some rows and not others, as once, few, many or a class when expanded.

TRBV28,.,TRBJ1-2,CASSLALPNYGYTF
TRBV29-1,once,TRBJ2-7,CSVEAGYEQYF
TRBV4-1,.,TRBJ1-1,CASSQEEAGIEAFF
TRBV19,once,TRBJ2-2,CASTRTGGELFF
TRBV11-3,.,TRBJ2-7,CASSLDTDEQYF
TRBV19,.,TRBJ1-6,CASTSLAQQGRNSPLHF
TRBV29-1,.,TRBJ2-7,CSVEELGEQYF
TRBV7-9,once,TRBJ2-7,CASSLAGTGDEQYF
TRBV6-1,.,TRBJ2-1,CASTFIRQGRDEQFF
TRBV12-3/TRBV12-4,few,TRBJ2-3,CASSGLNTDTQYF
TRBV2,.,TRBJ2-3,CASSESSDTQYF
TRBV6-1,.,TRBJ1-2,CASRPIPLHEAGEGGYTF
TRBV11-1,.,TRBJ2-3,CASSLLGGIYGTDTQYF
TRBV29-1,.,TRBJ2-3,CSVRLAGSTDTQYF
TRBV11-3,.,TRBJ2-3,CASSLGGRGTDTQYF
TRBV4-3,.,TRBJ2-1,CASSQVINNEQFF
TRBV4-1,.,TRBJ2-6,CASSQDGGGSGANVLTF
TRBV29-1,few,TRBJ1-2,CSVGPATYGYTF
TRBV27,.,TRBJ2-7,CASSYGPGSYEQYF
TRBV10-1,few,TRBJ1-2,CASRQGYGYTF
TRBV19,.,TRBJ1-6,CASTPGAGNSPLHF
TRBV20-1,.,TRBJ1-2,CSAPRQGVHYGYTF
TRBV2,.,TRBJ2-1,CASSETQEQFF
TRBV10-1,.,TRBJ1-1,CASSSTGRGTEAFF
TRBV7-9,.,TRBJ2-5,CASSLVASYGETQYF
TRBV4-1,.,TRBJ2-7,CASSHNYEQYF
TRBV29-1,few,TRBJ1-1,CSADRDGPPNTEAFF
TRBV5-1,few,TRBJ2-1,CASSRQGQSGGSSYNEQFF
TRBV12-3/TRBV12-4,.,TRBJ2-7,CASRTGTEQYF
TRBV7-6,.,TRBJ2-2,CASTTGQGRGGELFF
TRBV19,.,TRBJ1-3,CASSIRGGLSGNTIYF
TRBV18,.,TRBJ2-1,CASSPITSGSYNEQFF
TRBV28,.,TRBJ2-1,CASSFAIPEQFF
TRBV7-3,.,TRBJ2-6,CASSLGGAGANVLTF
TRBV4-3,.,TRBJ2-7,CASSQEGTAIYEQYF
TRBV5-1,.,TRBJ2-7,CASSIGTGSYEQYF
TRBV14,.,TRBJ2-5,CASSQDLVATQYF
TRBV7-9,.,TRBJ2-7,CASSLATSDEQYF
TRBV7-3,.,TRBJ2-1,CASSLRGGDWSNEQFF
TRBV28,.,TRBJ1-5,CASSPLTGLLNQPQHF
TRBV7-6,.,TRBJ2-1,CASSPDSEDNEQFF
TRBV19,.,TRBJ2-7,CASSIQGKTYEQYF
TRBV5-1,.,TRBJ1-5,CASSVTGDQPQHF
TRBV15,.,TRBJ2-1,CATSSGTGSYNEQFF
TRBV18,.,TRBJ2-5,CASSPIPSGWRETQYF
TRBV7-3,once,TRBJ2-1,CASSTGLAGGIDEQFF
TRBV18,.,TRBJ2-7,CASSPPGAYEQYF
TRBV19,.,TRBJ2-1,CASSIVRDRVHEQFF
TRBV12-3/TRBV12-4,.,TRBJ2-7,CASSRQGDEQYF